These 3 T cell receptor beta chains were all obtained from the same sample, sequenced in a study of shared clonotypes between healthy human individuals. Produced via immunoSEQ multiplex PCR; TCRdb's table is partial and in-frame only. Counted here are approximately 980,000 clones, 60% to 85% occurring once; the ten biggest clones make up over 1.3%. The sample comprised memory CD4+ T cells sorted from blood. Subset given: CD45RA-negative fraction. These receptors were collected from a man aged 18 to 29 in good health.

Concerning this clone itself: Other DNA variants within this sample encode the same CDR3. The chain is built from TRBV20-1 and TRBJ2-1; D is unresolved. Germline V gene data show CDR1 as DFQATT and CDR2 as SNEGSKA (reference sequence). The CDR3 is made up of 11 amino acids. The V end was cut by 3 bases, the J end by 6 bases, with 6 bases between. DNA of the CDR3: TGCAGTGCTAGTCTTGTCAATGAGCAGTTCTTC. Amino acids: CSASLVNEQFF.

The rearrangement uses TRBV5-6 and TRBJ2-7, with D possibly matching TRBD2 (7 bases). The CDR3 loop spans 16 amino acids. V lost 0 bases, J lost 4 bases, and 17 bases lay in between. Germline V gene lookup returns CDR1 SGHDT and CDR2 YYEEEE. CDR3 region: CASSLVGGGGYYEQYF. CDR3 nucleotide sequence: TGTGCCAGCAGCTTGGTGGGAGGCGGGGGCTATTACGAGCAGTACTTC.

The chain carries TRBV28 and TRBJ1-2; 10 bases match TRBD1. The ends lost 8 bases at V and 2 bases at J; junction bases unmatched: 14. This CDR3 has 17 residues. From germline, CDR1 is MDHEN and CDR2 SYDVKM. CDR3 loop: CASFPSPGQGSNYGYTF. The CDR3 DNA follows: TGTGCCAGCTTTCCTTCACCGGGACAGGGGTCGAACTATGGCTACACCTTC.